The 26 T cell receptor beta chains listed next were all sequenced from one sample in a study of cytomegalovirus exposure and HLA in healthy donors. Clones were sequenced by immunoSEQ multiplex PCR, and TCRdb holds only the in-frame ones, with some missing. The profile shows over 150,000 clones, about 95% of them singletons. Sequencing was carried out using PBMCs. Receptors were obtained from a woman under 30 in good health and CMV-seronegative.

The chain employs TRBV29-1 and TRBJ1-5; D may be TRBD1 (6 bases). Trimming removed 8 bases at V and 2 bases at J, with 16 bases between. This CDR3 spans 14 amino acids. In germline, CDR1 is SQVTM, CDR2 ANQGSEA. CDR3 bases: TGCAGCCGACCTGGGGGGGCTGGCAATCAGCCCCAGCATTTT. This codes for CSRPGGAGNQPQHF. The full variable domain, with the rest looked up from reference TRBV29-1 and TRBJ1-5, is SAVISQKPSRDICQRGTSLTIQCQVDSQVTMMFWYRQQPGQSLTLIATANQGSEATYESGFVIDKFPISRPNLTFSTLTVSNMSPEDSSIYLCSRPGGAGNQPQHFGDGTRLSIL.

This sequence joins TRBV5-6 and TRBJ2-5, with 15 bases fitting TRBD2. CDR3 length: 16 residues. The J segment lost 4 bases and the V segment lost 1 base, leaving 2 bases of the junction unmatched. In germline, CDR1 is SGHDT, CDR2 YYEEEE. This chain's CDR3 is CASSLWTSGGGETQYF. In DNA form, the CDR3 reads TGTGCCAGCAGCTTGTGGACTAGCGGGGGGGGAGAGACCCAGTACTTC.

The CDR3 sequence: CASSFWGDYGYTF. The CDR3, as DNA: TGTGCCAGCAGCTTCTGGGGGGATTATGGCTACACCTTC. V usage is TRBV7-2 and J usage is TRBJ1-2; weak D call: TRBD1 (5 bases). Germline V lookup: CDR1 SGHTA, CDR2 FQGNSA. V lost 3 bases and J 5 bases, leaving 10 bases between the germline ends. This CDR3 has 13 amino acids.

Here the CDR3 reads CATSRVGQTTNEKLFF. The CDR3 region has the DNA TGTGCCACCAGCAGAGTTGGACAGACGACAAATGAAAAACTGTTTTTT. The J gene is TRBJ1-4, the V gene TRBV15; a weak D match, TRBD1 (6 bases). V shed 1 base and J shed 5 bases, with 14 bases lying between them. This CDR3 spans 16 amino acids. The germline V gene has CDR1 LNHNV and CDR2 YYDKDF (reference sequence). The full variable domain, with the rest looked up from reference TRBV15 and TRBJ1-4, is DAMVIQNPRYQVTQFGKPVTLSCSQTLNHNVMYWYQQKSSQAPKLLFHYYDKDFNNEADTPDNFQSRRPNTSFCFLDIRSPGLGDTAMYLCATSRVGQTTNEKLFFGSGTQLSVL.

The chain couples TRBV11-2 to TRBJ2-7, with D maybe TRBD1 (5 bases). V lost 3 bases and J lost 7, with 16 bases in between. The CDR3 sequence is 14 residues long. CDR1 is SGHAT, CDR2 FQNNGV, per germline. The CDR3 DNA reads as TGTGCCAGCAGCTTGGATGGTGGGGCCGGGGAGCAGTACTTC. Protein sequence: CASSLDGGAGEQYF.

The chain combines TRBV6-6 with TRBJ2-5; TRBD2 aligns across 7 bases. Germline loops: CDR1 MNHNY, CDR2 SVGAGI (reference sequence). CDR3 length equals 14 residues. V dropped 5 bases and J dropped 5; count of bases not matched to a gene: 8. In nucleotides, the CDR3 is TGTGCCAGCAGTCAAATGGGGGGGTTGGAGACCCAGTACTTC. This codes for CASSQMGGLETQYF.

The rearrangement uses TRBV9 and TRBJ1-1; D is undetermined. V was shortened by 4 bases and J by 5 bases, with 3 bases between the two germline ends. From germline, CDR1 is SGDLS and CDR2 YYNGEE. The CDR3 is 10 amino acids. CDR3 nucleotides: TGTGCCAGCAGCCCAACTGAAGCTTTCTTT. This encodes CASSPTEAFF.

V and J are TRBV7-2 and TRBJ1-2; TRBD1 matches 8 bases. Per the germline V gene, CDR1 is SGHTA and CDR2 is FQGNSA. Trimming at V came to 5 bases and at J to 6 bases, leaving 2 bases not matched to a gene. The CDR3 has 12 residues. CDR3 sequence: CASSVQGDGYTF. The CDR3 DNA sequence: TGTGCCAGCAGCGTACAGGGGGATGGCTACACCTTC.

The chain employs TRBV15 and TRBJ2-7; 10 nucleotides align to TRBD1. Germline CDR1 reads LNHNV; CDR2 reads YYDKDF (reference sequence). After removal of 3 bases from V and 3 bases from J, the junction contained 5 bases not matched to a gene. CDR3 size: 15 residues. Here the CDR3 DNA reads TGTGCCACCAGCAGGGGACAGGGGATAATCTACGAGCAGTACTTC. Its translation: CATSRGQGIIYEQYF. Together with reference TRBV15 and TRBJ2-7, the CDR3 gives the full variable domain: DAMVIQNPRYQVTQFGKPVTLSCSQTLNHNVMYWYQQKSSQAPKLLFHYYDKDFNNEADTPDNFQSRRPNTSFCFLDIRSPGLGDTAMYLCATSRGQGIIYEQYFGPGTRLTVT.

The V gene is TRBV5-1, the J gene TRBJ1-1, with 7 nucleotides matching TRBD1. Unmatched junction bases numbered 5, after V lost 5 bases and J lost 4 bases. The CDR3 runs to 13 residues. Germline V CDR1 and CDR2: SGHRS, YFSETQ. CDR3 region: CASSPTGTTEAFF. The CDR3 nucleotides are TGCGCCAGCAGTCCGACAGGGACCACTGAAGCTTTCTTT.

The chain couples TRBV7-9 to TRBJ2-1; unclear D gene. Between the trimmed V and J ends, which lost 2 bases and 8 bases, there was a span of 16 bases. This CDR3 spans 15 amino acids. The V gene's germline CDR1 is SEHNR and CDR2 FQNEAQ (reference sequence). The CDR3 is CASSLPVSVGHEQFF. For the CDR3, the DNA is TGTGCCAGCAGCTTACCGGTAAGCGTTGGCCATGAGCAGTTCTTC.

The CDR3 region has the DNA TGTGCCAGCACCCCATGGACAGGGTTTATCGGGGAGCTGTTTTTT. Translation gives CASTPWTGFIGELFF. The V gene is TRBV27, the J gene TRBJ2-2; 8 positions agree with TRBD1. In germline, CDR1 is MNHEY, CDR2 SMNVEV (reference sequence). Trimming removed 7 bases from V and 7 bases from J; junction bases left unmatched: 11. The CDR3 contains 15 residues.

The CDR3 reads CASSRDAVNTEAFF. CDR3 in DNA: TGTGCCAGCTCGCGAGATGCGGTGAACACTGAAGCTTTCTTT. This chain uses TRBV18 with TRBJ1-1; D remains unclear. Trimming took 6 bases from V and 0 from J, leaving 11 bases between them. The CDR3 extends over 14 amino acids. CDR1 is KGHSH, CDR2 LQKENI, per germline.

This clone showed up just once. The chain recombines TRBV4-3 with TRBJ2-5; 9 bases are a match to TRBD1. This CDR3 is 15 amino acids long. In germline, CDR1 is LGHNA, CDR2 YSLEER. J gave up 4 bases and V 3 bases, and 6 bases lay outside the gene matches. In nucleotides, the CDR3 is TGCGCCAGCAGCCACCCGGGACAGGGAGTAGAGACCCAGTACTTC. It translates to CASSHPGQGVETQYF.

The chain employs TRBV4-2 and TRBJ2-1, with 8 positions matching TRBD2. Germline-derived CDR1 and CDR2 are LGHNA and YNFKEQ. The junction had 7 bases not matched to a gene; V was cut back by 3 bases and J by 6 bases. This CDR3 region has 15 residues. Here the CDR3 DNA reads TGTGCCAGCAGCCATGGACTAGCTGGGCTCAATGAGCAGTTCTTC. It is translated as CASSHGLAGLNEQFF.

The J gene is TRBJ2-7, the V gene TRBV7-3; no definite D call. CDR1 and CDR2 from the germline V gene are SGHTA and FQGTGA. The CDR3 is 14 residues long. Trimming cost V 1 base and J 1 base, with 8 bases left between them. CDR3 bases: TGTGCCAGCAGCTTAATAACAGATTCCTACGAGCAGTACTTC. It codes for CASSLITDSYEQYF.

V usage is TRBV15 and J usage is TRBJ1-6; a possible D gene is TRBD1 (6 bases). The V and J ends lost 0 bases and 13 bases respectively, with 16 bases between them. CDR3 size: 15 residues. Germline lookup yields CDR1 LNHNV and CDR2 YYDKDF (reference sequence). CDR3 residues: CATSREDRGVVPLHF. The CDR3 DNA sequence: TGTGCCACCAGCAGAGAGGACAGAGGGGTGGTTCCCCTCCACTTT. Based on the CDR3 plus reference TRBV15 and TRBJ1-6, the full variable domain is DAMVIQNPRYQVTQFGKPVTLSCSQTLNHNVMYWYQQKSSQAPKLLFHYYDKDFNNEADTPDNFQSRRPNTSFCFLDIRSPGLGDTAMYLCATSREDRGVVPLHFGNGTRLTVT.

The J gene is TRBJ2-2, the V gene TRBV27; TRBD2 is a possible D gene (6 bases). The V gene lost 4 bases and the J gene lost 8 bases, with 8 bases spanning the gap. Germline CDR1 is MNHEY and CDR2 is SMNVEV (reference sequence). This CDR3 contains 12 residues. CDR3 loop: CASSWGVGELFF. In nucleotides, the CDR3 is TGTGCCAGCAGTTGGGGGGTGGGGGAGCTGTTTTTT.

This sequence joins TRBV27 and TRBJ2-7; 13 bases match TRBD2. The germline CDR1 and CDR2 sequences are MNHEY and SMNVEV (reference sequence). CDR3 length equals 16 residues. J was trimmed by 6 bases and V by 4 bases; bases with no gene match: 9. For the CDR3, the DNA is TGTGCCAGCAGTTCCTTCCGGACTAGCGGGGGAGCCGAGCAGTACTTC. It specifies CASSSFRTSGGAEQYF.

The chain couples TRBV6-6 to TRBJ2-7, with 11 bases identical to TRBD1. Germline CDR1 and CDR2: MNHNY and SVGAGI (reference sequence). Trimming removed 5 bases from V and 6 bases from J; junction bases left unmatched: 9. The CDR3 contains 15 residues. CDR3 nucleotides: TGTGCCAGCAGTCCTGCGGGGACAGGGGGAGGCGAGCAGTACTTC. Translated, it gives CASSPAGTGGGEQYF.

V and J are TRBV27 and TRBJ1-1, with 7 bases aligning to TRBD1. Germline V CDR1 and CDR2: MNHEY, SMNVEV (reference sequence). The CDR3 sequence is 14 residues long. With 7 bases clipped from V and 2 bases from J, the junction kept 7 bases outside the gene matches. The CDR3 loop reads CASTQTGVNTEAFF. The CDR3 DNA reads as TGTGCCAGCACCCAAACAGGGGTCAACACTGAAGCTTTCTTT.

CDR3 sequence reads: CASSPGQGNTEAFF. The CDR3 bases are TGCGCCAGCAGCCCGGGACAGGGGAACACTGAAGCTTTCTTT. The rearrangement joins TRBV5-1 to TRBJ1-1; 9 bases map to TRBD1. V trimming: 4 bases; J trimming: 1 base; junction bases outside the gene matches: 2. This CDR3 has 14 residues. Germline V lookup: CDR1 SGHRS, CDR2 YFSETQ.

The chain couples TRBV27 to TRBJ1-1, with a weak D call TRBD1 (5 bases). Germline values: CDR1 MNHEY, CDR2 SMNVEV (reference sequence). This CDR3 is 13 amino acids long. Trimming removed 6 bases at V and 13 bases at J, with 21 bases between. CDR3 nucleotide sequence: TGTGCCAGCAGCTCCGGCAGGGCCGGGGAGGTTTTCTTT. Its protein is CASSSGRAGEVFF.

This sequence joins TRBV5-1 and TRBJ1-4; TRBD1 agrees at 8 bases. The germline V gene encodes CDR1 SGHRS and CDR2 YFSETQ. The CDR3 is 13 residues long. The trim removed 7 bases at V and 5 bases at J, leaving 4 bases unmatched. CDR3 amino acids: CASQGAENEKLFF. CDR3 DNA: TGCGCCAGCCAGGGGGCGGAGAATGAAAAACTGTTTTTT.

The chain recombines TRBV6-6 with TRBJ2-7; weak D call: TRBD1 (6 bases). The CDR3 is made up of 13 amino acids. V was clipped by 5 bases and J by 2 bases, with 10 bases between them. Germline V lookup: CDR1 MNHNY, CDR2 SVGAGI (reference sequence). The CDR3 spells CASSLQGAYEQYF. CDR3 in DNA: TGTGCCAGCAGTCTACAGGGAGCCTACGAGCAGTACTTC.

This clone was recorded once. This chain uses TRBV6-5 with TRBJ2-7, with 8 bases fitting TRBD2. The V segment lost 5 bases and the J segment 0 bases; nucleotides outside the gene matches: 3. This CDR3 comprises 14 residues. Germline V gene sequence: CDR1 MNHEY, CDR2 SVGAGI. CDR3 loop: CASSRGGPSYEQYF. CDR3 in DNA: TGTGCCAGCAGTCGGGGGGGGCCCTCCTACGAGCAGTACTTC.